A selection of T cell receptor beta chains follows, all from one sample in a study of CD8+ T cells in alopecia areata. Clones were sequenced by immunoSEQ multiplex PCR, and TCRdb holds only the in-frame ones, with some missing. This sample yields some 150,000 clones, of which less than 75% are seen a single time; 11% belongs to the top ten. The material was CD8+ T cells sorted from blood, obtained at week 0. The receptors derive from a human donor with alopecia areata. Each CDR3 is given with its conserved first and last residue. Fields, in order: clone size, D gene, J gene, V gene, CDR3 DNA, CDR3 protein. The D gene is left open where the match is weak. Rows may omit the clone size; those that give it use once, few, many or a size class.

clone_size: once; d_call: -; j_call: TRBJ2-7; v_call: TRBV7-9; cdr3_nt: TGTGCCAGCAGCTTAGGACTCGGTGAGCAGTACTTC; cdr3_aa: CASSLGLGEQYF
clone_size: -; d_call: -; j_call: TRBJ2-3; v_call: TRBV5-6; cdr3_nt: TGTGCCAGCAGCTTGGCCGGGTATGTCACAGATACGCAGTATTTT; cdr3_aa: CASSLAGYVTDTQYF
clone_size: few; d_call: TRBD1; j_call: TRBJ2-5; v_call: TRBV6-5; cdr3_nt: TGTGCCAGCACCCTAGGGACAGAAGAGACCCAGTACTTC; cdr3_aa: CASTLGTEETQYF
clone_size: -; d_call: -; j_call: TRBJ2-1; v_call: TRBV7-6; cdr3_nt: TGTGCCAGCAGCTTAGTTTGGGGTTGGGAATACAATGAGCAGTTCTTC; cdr3_aa: CASSLVWGWEYNEQFF
clone_size: -; d_call: -; j_call: TRBJ2-3; v_call: TRBV13; cdr3_nt: TGTGCCAGCCGGGAAGGGAGCACAGATACGCAGTATTTT; cdr3_aa: CASREGSTDTQYF
clone_size: -; d_call: -; j_call: TRBJ2-7; v_call: TRBV5-1; cdr3_nt: TGCGCCAGCAGCTTGGAGGGGACGGGGAGCTCCTACGAGCAGTACTTC; cdr3_aa: CASSLEGTGSSYEQYF
clone_size: -; d_call: -; j_call: TRBJ2-7; v_call: TRBV13; cdr3_nt: TGTGCCAGCAGCTTAGAGGGCGGGGAGCAGTACTTC; cdr3_aa: CASSLEGGEQYF
clone_size: -; d_call: -; j_call: TRBJ2-2; v_call: TRBV9; cdr3_nt: TGTGCCAGCAGCCCACCTACGGGCACCGGGGAGCTGTTTTTT; cdr3_aa: CASSPPTGTGELFF
clone_size: -; d_call: -; j_call: TRBJ1-2; v_call: TRBV27; cdr3_nt: TGTGCCAGCGGAAAGGGGGGGCTCGGCTACACCTTC; cdr3_aa: CASGKGGLGYTF
clone_size: few; d_call: -; j_call: TRBJ2-1; v_call: TRBV27; cdr3_nt: TGTGCCAGCAGTTTATTAGATGAGCAGTTCTTC; cdr3_aa: CASSLLDEQFF
clone_size: -; d_call: -; j_call: TRBJ2-7; v_call: TRBV30; cdr3_nt: TGTGCCTGGAAGGGGGGTTCCCGGACATCCGTAAGTCAGTACTTC; cdr3_aa: CAWKGGSRTSVSQYF
clone_size: -; d_call: -; j_call: TRBJ1-2; v_call: TRBV27; cdr3_nt: TGTGCCAGCAGTTCGTACACAGGGTTCTTGGTTTTGGGGCGCTATGGCTACACCTTC; cdr3_aa: CASSSYTGFLVLGRYGYTF
clone_size: -; d_call: -; j_call: TRBJ2-1; v_call: TRBV5-1; cdr3_nt: TGCGCCAGCAGCTTTGCAGGGCGCGACAATGAGCAGTTCTTC; cdr3_aa: CASSFAGRDNEQFF
clone_size: few; d_call: TRBD1; j_call: TRBJ2-7; v_call: TRBV27; cdr3_nt: TGTGCCAGCAGTCTCGTCCCGGGACAGGGGGCGCGTCCCCCGTACGAGCAGTACTTC; cdr3_aa: CASSLVPGQGARPPYEQYF
clone_size: -; d_call: -; j_call: TRBJ1-1; v_call: TRBV21-1; cdr3_nt: TGTGCCAGCAGCAAATCCAAAGTACCCATGAACACTGAAGCTTTCTTT; cdr3_aa: CASSKSKVPMNTEAFF
clone_size: -; d_call: TRBD2; j_call: TRBJ2-1; v_call: TRBV13; cdr3_nt: TGTGCCAGCAGCGTTACTAGCGGGGGGGCCGGTGAGCAGTTCTTC; cdr3_aa: CASSVTSGGAGEQFF
clone_size: -; d_call: -; j_call: TRBJ1-5; v_call: TRBV12-2; cdr3_nt: TGTGCAAGTCGCTTAATGGCCCTCGAGCCCCAGCATTTT; cdr3_aa: CASRLMALEPQHF
clone_size: once; d_call: -; j_call: TRBJ1-5; v_call: TRBV6-4; cdr3_nt: TGTGCCAGCAGTGACGGAGGCAATCAGCCCCAGCATTTT; cdr3_aa: CASSDGGNQPQHF
clone_size: -; d_call: -; j_call: TRBJ2-1; v_call: TRBV5-1; cdr3_nt: TGCGCCAGCAGCGGACAACGATACAATGAGCAGTTCTTC; cdr3_aa: CASSGQRYNEQFF
clone_size: -; d_call: -; j_call: TRBJ1-2; v_call: TRBV5-1; cdr3_nt: TGCGCCAGCAGCTCAGGGGCTGACGGGCCTGGCTACACCTTC; cdr3_aa: CASSSGADGPGYTF
clone_size: -; d_call: TRBD1; j_call: TRBJ2-5; v_call: TRBV25-1; cdr3_nt: TGTGCCAGCAGTGAAGGGACAGGTCGGGAGACCCAGTACTTC; cdr3_aa: CASSEGTGRETQYF
clone_size: once; d_call: -; j_call: TRBJ1-6; v_call: TRBV7-9; cdr3_nt: TGTGCCAGCAGCCCGCTGGCCAGTAATTCACCCCTCCACTTT; cdr3_aa: CASSPLASNSPLHF
clone_size: -; d_call: TRBD1; j_call: TRBJ2-5; v_call: TRBV7-8; cdr3_nt: TGTGCCAGCAGCTTAGGCCAGGGGGCCAGCACCCAGTACTTC; cdr3_aa: CASSLGQGASTQYF
clone_size: -; d_call: -; j_call: TRBJ2-7; v_call: TRBV29-1; cdr3_nt: TGCAGCGTTGAAGTTCCCCTAGCCTACGAGCAGTACTTC; cdr3_aa: CSVEVPLAYEQYF
clone_size: -; d_call: -; j_call: TRBJ1-1; v_call: TRBV19; cdr3_nt: TGTGCCAGTAGTGCCCGGGGACCTGAAGCTTTCTTT; cdr3_aa: CASSARGPEAFF
clone_size: -; d_call: -; j_call: TRBJ1-2; v_call: TRBV7-9; cdr3_nt: TGTGCCAGCAGCTACGGGGACGGCCGGACGGATGGCTACACCTTC; cdr3_aa: CASSYGDGRTDGYTF
clone_size: -; d_call: TRBD1; j_call: TRBJ1-2; v_call: TRBV5-6; cdr3_nt: TGTGCCAGCAGCTCGGGACAGACCTATGGCTACACCTTC; cdr3_aa: CASSSGQTYGYTF
clone_size: -; d_call: -; j_call: TRBJ1-5; v_call: TRBV27; cdr3_nt: TGTGCCAGCAGTTTATCGGCGAGTCCCAATCAGCCCCAGCATTTT; cdr3_aa: CASSLSASPNQPQHF
clone_size: once; d_call: -; j_call: TRBJ2-7; v_call: TRBV27; cdr3_nt: TGTGCCAGCAGTTTTGGTAAAGGGGGTATCCCCTACGAGCAGTACTTC; cdr3_aa: CASSFGKGGIPYEQYF
clone_size: -; d_call: -; j_call: TRBJ1-2; v_call: TRBV19; cdr3_nt: TGTGCCAGTAGTATGCAGGCCGTTGGGTATGGCTACACCTTC; cdr3_aa: CASSMQAVGYGYTF
clone_size: -; d_call: TRBD2; j_call: TRBJ2-3; v_call: TRBV5-6; cdr3_nt: TGTGCCAGCAGCTTTGGCGGGGGGACCTCCCGCACAGATACGCAGTATTTT; cdr3_aa: CASSFGGGTSRTDTQYF
clone_size: -; d_call: -; j_call: TRBJ2-7; v_call: TRBV6-5; cdr3_nt: TGTGCCAGCAGCTCGATCCACGAGCAGTACTTC; cdr3_aa: CASSSIHEQYF
clone_size: many; d_call: -; j_call: TRBJ2-1; v_call: TRBV5-1; cdr3_nt: TGCGCCAGCAGCTCCGACACGTACAATGAGCAGTTCTTC; cdr3_aa: CASSSDTYNEQFF
clone_size: -; d_call: -; j_call: TRBJ2-7; v_call: TRBV25-1; cdr3_nt: TGTGCCAGCAGTGCCTCCTACGAGCAGTACTTC; cdr3_aa: CASSASYEQYF
clone_size: once; d_call: -; j_call: TRBJ2-1; v_call: TRBV9; cdr3_nt: TGTGCCAGCAGCGCGACAGGACCGTACAATGAGCAGTTCTTC; cdr3_aa: CASSATGPYNEQFF
clone_size: -; d_call: -; j_call: TRBJ2-2; v_call: TRBV11-2; cdr3_nt: TGTGCCAGCACCATCGGGGGAAACACCGGGGAGCTGTTTTTT; cdr3_aa: CASTIGGNTGELFF
clone_size: -; d_call: TRBD2; j_call: TRBJ2-1; v_call: TRBV5-1; cdr3_nt: TGCGCCAGCAGCTTCACTAGCGGGGGAGGTGAGCAGTTCTTC; cdr3_aa: CASSFTSGGGEQFF
clone_size: -; d_call: TRBD2; j_call: TRBJ2-3; v_call: TRBV4-2; cdr3_nt: TGTGCCAGCAACCTAAGGACTAGCGGCACCACAGATACGCAGTATTTT; cdr3_aa: CASNLRTSGTTDTQYF
clone_size: -; d_call: TRBD2; j_call: TRBJ2-5; v_call: TRBV11-2; cdr3_nt: TGTGCCAGCAGCACCACTAGCGGGGGTACCCAAGAGACCCAGTACTTC; cdr3_aa: CASSTTSGGTQETQYF
clone_size: -; d_call: -; j_call: TRBJ2-5; v_call: TRBV9; cdr3_nt: TGTGCCAGCAGCGTAGATTGGACCGAAGGCGAGACCCAGTACTTC; cdr3_aa: CASSVDWTEGETQYF
clone_size: -; d_call: TRBD1; j_call: TRBJ1-2; v_call: TRBV14; cdr3_nt: TGTGCCACCCAGCGTACAGGGGAGTATGGCTACACCTTC; cdr3_aa: CATQRTGEYGYTF
clone_size: -; d_call: -; j_call: TRBJ2-3; v_call: TRBV2; cdr3_nt: TGTGCCAGAGAGGCCCAGTCCGATTCTCGAGAAACGCAGTATTTT; cdr3_aa: CAREAQSDSRETQYF